This record concerns one T cell receptor beta chain sequence. This sample is part of a study of brain metastases from non-small cell lung cancer. The assay was immunoSEQ multiplex PCR, and TCRdb's table has in-frame clones only and misses some. The sample contains around 2,500 clones, around 85% of which appear only once. V was shortened by 6 bases and J by 3 bases, with 9 bases between the two germline ends. CDR1 and CDR2 from the germline V gene are ENHRY and SYGVKD. The CDR3 has 13 residues. This receptor was identified in a donor aged 40 or older with non-small cell lung cancer. This sequence joins TRBV10-3 and TRBJ1-5; a weak D match, TRBD1 (6 bases). Sequenced: primary lung tumor tissue. CDR3 nucleotide sequence: TGTGCCATCAGCCGGGACAACAATCAGCCCCAGCATTTT. This translates into CAISRDNNQPQHF.